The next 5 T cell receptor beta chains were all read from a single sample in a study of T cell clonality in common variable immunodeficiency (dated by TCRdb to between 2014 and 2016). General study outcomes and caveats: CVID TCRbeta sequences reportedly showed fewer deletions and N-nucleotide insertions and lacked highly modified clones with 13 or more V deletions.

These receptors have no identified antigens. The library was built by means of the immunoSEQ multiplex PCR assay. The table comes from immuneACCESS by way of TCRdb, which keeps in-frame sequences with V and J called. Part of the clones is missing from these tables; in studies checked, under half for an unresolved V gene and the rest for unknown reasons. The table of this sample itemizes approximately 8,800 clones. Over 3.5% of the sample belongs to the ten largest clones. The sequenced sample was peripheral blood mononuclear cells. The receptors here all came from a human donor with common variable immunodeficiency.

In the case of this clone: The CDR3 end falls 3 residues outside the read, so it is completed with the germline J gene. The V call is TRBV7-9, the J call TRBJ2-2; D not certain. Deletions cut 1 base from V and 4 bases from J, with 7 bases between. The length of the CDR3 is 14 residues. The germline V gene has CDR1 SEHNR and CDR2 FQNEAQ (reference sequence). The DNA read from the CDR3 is TGTGCCAGCAGCTTAGAGGTTTCCACCGGGGAG. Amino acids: CASSLEVSTGE. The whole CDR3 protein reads CASSLEVSTGELFF.

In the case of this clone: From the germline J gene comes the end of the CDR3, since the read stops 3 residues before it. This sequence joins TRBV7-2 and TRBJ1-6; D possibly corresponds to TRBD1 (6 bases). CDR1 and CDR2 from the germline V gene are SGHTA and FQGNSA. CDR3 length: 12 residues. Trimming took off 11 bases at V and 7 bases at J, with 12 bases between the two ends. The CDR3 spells CASRGANSPLHF. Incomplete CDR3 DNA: TGTGCCTCTCGGGGGGCCAATTCACCC.

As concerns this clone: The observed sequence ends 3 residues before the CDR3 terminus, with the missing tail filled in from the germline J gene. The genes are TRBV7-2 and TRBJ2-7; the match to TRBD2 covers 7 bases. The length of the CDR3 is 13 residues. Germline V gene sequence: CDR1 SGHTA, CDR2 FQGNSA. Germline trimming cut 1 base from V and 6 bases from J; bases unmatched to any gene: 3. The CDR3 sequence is CASSLGASGEQYF. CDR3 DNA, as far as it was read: TGTGCCAGCAGCTTAGGCGCTAGCGGCGAG.

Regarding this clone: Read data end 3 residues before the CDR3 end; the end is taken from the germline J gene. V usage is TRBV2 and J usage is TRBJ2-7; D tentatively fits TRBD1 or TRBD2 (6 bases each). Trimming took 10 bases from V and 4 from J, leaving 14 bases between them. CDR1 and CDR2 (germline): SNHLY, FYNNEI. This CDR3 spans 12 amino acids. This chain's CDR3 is CATAGHRYEQYF. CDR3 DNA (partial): TGTGCCACCGCGGGACACCGATACGAG.

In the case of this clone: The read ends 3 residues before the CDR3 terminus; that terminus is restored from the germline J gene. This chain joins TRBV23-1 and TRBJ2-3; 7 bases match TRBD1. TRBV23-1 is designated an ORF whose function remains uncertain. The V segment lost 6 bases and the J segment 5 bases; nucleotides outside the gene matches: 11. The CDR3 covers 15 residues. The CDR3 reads CASRQPVQGQDTQYF. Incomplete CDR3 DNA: TGCGCCAGCAGGCAACCCGTACAGGGGCAAGATACG.